Each of the 2 T cell receptor beta chains below was sequenced from the same sample in a study of glioma-infiltrating T cells. Amplification of TCR alpha and beta CDR3 regions from RNA used iRepertoire nested multiplex PCR. Using its own MiXCR run on the multiplex PCR reads, TCRdb lists one record per CDR3 protein. The sample includes about 180,000 distinct CDR3 sequences, around 45% of them seen just once. Sequencing was carried out using glioma tissue, nonneoplastic brain tissue, or PBMCs (not recorded which). The receptors were sampled from a human donor with low-grade glioma or glioblastoma, undergoing nonglioma brain surgery, or in good health (not recorded which).

This clonotype was detected ten times or more. CDR3 in DNA: TGTGCCAGCAGCCCTAGCACGGTCGGAGATACGCAGTATTTT. Protein product: CASSPSTVGDTQYF. The rearrangement links TRBV7-9 to TRBJ2-3; a weak D match, TRBD2 (5 bases). There are 14 residues in the CDR3. In germline, CDR1 is SEHNR, CDR2 FQNEAQ (reference sequence). Trimming shortened V by 5 bases and J by 5 bases, and 14 bases separated the two germline ends.

This clonotype was picked up many times. The chain carries TRBV28 and TRBJ2-1, with D unclear. Trimming removed 2 bases at V and 1 base at J, with 12 bases between. This CDR3 comprises 16 residues. Germline-derived CDR1 and CDR2 are MDHEN and SYDVKM. Written as DNA, the CDR3 is TGTGCCAGCAGTTTACAGGCAGGATGGTCCTACAATGAGCAGTTCTTC. Translated, it gives CASSLQAGWSYNEQFF.